These 27 T cell receptor beta chains came from one sample sequenced in a study of CD8 T cells in ankylosing spondylitis. Study-level findings and limits: A TCR beta motif of several highly homologous variants seemed to mark ankylosing spondylitis blood.

For these TCRs, the target antigens are not known. TCRdb reprocessed the 5' RACE reads with MiXCR, giving one entry per CDR3 protein. Here the sample spans a few hundred thousand distinct CDR3 sequences, approximately 11% being singletons. The sample was blood, either unsorted or a sorted T cell fraction (not recorded which). The origin of the receptors is a male donor with ankylosing spondylitis.

This clonotype showed up just a few times. The J gene is TRBJ2-7, the V gene TRBV2; tentative D call: TRBD1 (5 bases). Germline V gene lookup returns CDR1 SNHLY and CDR2 FYNNEI. Trimming shortened V by 4 bases and J by 2 bases, and 12 bases separated the two germline ends. This CDR3 is 14 amino acids long. The CDR3 is CASSGRGSTYEQYF. The CDR3 DNA follows: TGTGCCAGCAGTGGAAGGGGTTCCACCTACGAGCAGTACTTC.

This clonotype was counted a few times. The V call is TRBV20-1, the J call TRBJ2-3; D is ambiguous. This CDR3 spans 15 amino acids. V was cut by 0 bases and J by 1 base, with 11 bases left in between. Germline loops: CDR1 DFQATT, CDR2 SNEGSKA (reference sequence). This CDR3 is CSARETLAGTDTQYF. CDR3 DNA sequence: TGCAGTGCTAGAGAGACTCTGGCGGGCACAGATACGCAGTATTTT.

At least ten counts were recorded for this clonotype. CDR3 DNA sequence: TGTGCCAGCAGCTTAGAGGGGGGAAACATTCAGTACTTC. This codes for CASSLEGGNIQYF. The chain has TRBV7-2 and TRBJ2-4, with D perhaps being TRBD1 or TRBD2 (6 bases each). CDR1 SGHTA and CDR2 FQGNSA come from the germline V gene. The CDR3 runs to 13 residues. The V and J ends lost 1 base and 6 bases respectively, with 7 bases between them.

A few counts support this clonotype. This chain's CDR3 is CSVEDRGGVSEKLFF. The CDR3 DNA reads as TGCAGCGTTGAAGATCGGGGGGGGGTTTCGGAAAAACTGTTTTTT. This rearrangement joins TRBV29-1 to TRBJ1-4; D possibly corresponds to TRBD1 (5 bases). V lost 0 bases, J lost 8 bases, and 16 bases lay in between. CDR1 SQVTM and CDR2 ANQGSEA come from the germline V gene. This CDR3 comprises 15 residues.

There are many counts of this clonotype. For the CDR3, the DNA is TGTGCCAGCAGCTTAGCGGCGCAGGGGGCAGATACGCAGTATTTT. It is translated as CASSLAAQGADTQYF. The rearrangement uses TRBV7-9 and TRBJ2-3, with 7 bases identical to TRBD1. V lost 0 bases to trimming and J lost 4 bases; unmatched junction nucleotides: 4. The CDR3 loop spans 15 amino acids. Germline assignment: CDR1 SEHNR and CDR2 FQNEAQ (reference sequence). Together with reference TRBV7-9 and TRBJ2-3, the CDR3 gives the full variable domain: DTGVSQNPRHKITKRGQNVTFRCDPISEHNRLYWYRQTLGQGPEFLTYFQNEAQLEKSRLLSDRFSAERPKGSFSTLEIQRTEQGDSAMYLCASSLAAQGADTQYFGPGTRLTVL.

The chain carries TRBV20-1 and TRBJ2-3; perhaps TRBD1 as D (6 bases). Per the germline V gene, CDR1 is DFQATT and CDR2 is SNEGSKA (reference sequence). V was trimmed by 4 bases and J by 0 bases, leaving 14 bases between them. The CDR3 is 15 residues long. DNA for the CDR3: TGCAGTGCTAAAGGACAGCAGTCTAGCACAGATACGCAGTATTTT. Amino acids: CSAKGQQSSTDTQYF.

The V gene is TRBV2, the J gene TRBJ2-7; 12 bases align to TRBD2. The V gene end was trimmed by 7 bases and the J gene end by 4 bases; junction bases not matched to a gene: 11. The CDR3 loop spans 16 amino acids. Germline V lookup: CDR1 SNHLY, CDR2 FYNNEI. The CDR3: CASIPLVGLAGYEQYF. Here the CDR3 DNA reads TGTGCCAGCATACCGCTCGTAGGACTAGCGGGATACGAGCAGTACTTC.

In this sample, this clonotype turned up a few times. V is TRBV11-3 and J is TRBJ1-5; TRBD1 matches at 7 bases. CDR3 length equals 15 residues. The germline gives CDR1 SGHNT, CDR2 YENEEA. V gave up 0 bases and J gave up 2 bases; unmatched junction bases: 1. In DNA form, the CDR3 reads TGTGCCAGCAGCTTAGACGGGACAGGCAATCAGCCCCAGCATTTT. Translated, it gives CASSLDGTGNQPQHF.

This clonotype occurred a few times. The V call is TRBV25-1, the J call TRBJ2-7; unclear D gene. Deletions cut 2 bases from V and 0 bases from J, with 8 bases between. The CDR3 is made up of 14 amino acids. Germline CDR1 is MGHDK and CDR2 is SYGVNS. The CDR3 protein is CASSEASSSYEQYF. The CDR3 region has the DNA TGTGCCAGCAGTGAAGCCAGCAGCTCCTACGAGCAGTACTTC.

This clonotype turned up a few times. DNA of the CDR3: TGTGCCTGGAGGCTTGGGACTAGCGGGACCTACAATGAGCAGTTCTTC. Translating it yields CAWRLGTSGTYNEQFF. This chain links TRBV30 with TRBJ2-1; the match to TRBD2 covers 13 bases. The junction had 4 bases not matched to a gene; V was cut back by 3 bases and J by 2 bases. CDR1 is GTSNPN and CDR2 is SVGIG in the germline V gene (reference sequence). CDR3 length: 16 amino acids.

The chain joins TRBV30 to TRBJ2-1; a possible D gene is TRBD1 (6 bases). CDR1 GTSNPN and CDR2 SVGIG come from the germline V gene (reference sequence). The CDR3 covers 13 residues. V was clipped by 3 bases and J by 6 bases, with 12 bases between them. The CDR3 bases are TGTGCCTGGAGGATGACAGGAATCAATGAGCAGTTCTTC. Protein sequence: CAWRMTGINEQFF.

This clonotype was detected only a few times. V is TRBV5-4 and J is TRBJ2-1; 7 bases agree with TRBD1. The V gene's germline CDR1 is SGHNT and CDR2 YYREEE (reference sequence). Unmatched junction bases numbered 14, after V lost 4 bases and J lost 4 bases. There are 17 residues in the CDR3. CDR3 region: CASSSIKGQMIYNEQFF. In DNA, the CDR3 is TGTGCCAGCAGCAGTATCAAGGGACAGATGATTTACAATGAGCAGTTCTTC.

This clonotype has just a few counts. The J gene is TRBJ2-1, the V gene TRBV12-3 or TRBV12-4, with TRBD2 matching over 7 bases. The CDR3 consists of 11 residues. After removal of 11 bases from V and 8 bases from J, the junction contained 6 bases not matched to a gene. CDR3 bases: TGTGCCGGGGGGGGGTACCATGAGCAGTTCTTC. As protein: CAGGGYHEQFF.

V usage is TRBV20-1 and J usage is TRBJ2-1; D remains ambiguous. The V gene lost 4 bases and the J gene lost 3 bases, with 13 bases spanning the gap. Germline CDR1 reads DFQATT; CDR2 reads SNEGSKA (reference sequence). This CDR3 is 14 amino acids long. The CDR3 spells CSAKGVGVYNEQFF. The CDR3 DNA is TGCAGTGCTAAAGGAGTTGGGGTCTACAATGAGCAGTTCTTC.

In this sample, this clonotype turned up a few times. The genes are TRBV12-3 or TRBV12-4 and TRBJ1-1; tentative D call: TRBD1 (6 bases). The length of the CDR3 is 14 residues. V lost 9 bases and J 6 bases, leaving 20 bases between the germline ends. The CDR3 here is CASGWGGLRAEAFF. CDR3 sequence (DNA): TGTGCCAGTGGGTGGGGGGGCCTTAGGGCTGAAGCTTTCTTT.

This clonotype was seen a few times. The V gene is TRBV7-2, the J gene TRBJ1-2; possibly TRBD1 for D (6 bases). The ends were cut back, 5 bases at V and 8 bases at J, with 15 bases in the middle. The CDR3 extends over 13 amino acids. The germline gives CDR1 SGHTA, CDR2 FQGNSA. The CDR3 spells CASSERGGQGYTF. CDR3 coding DNA: TGTGCCAGCAGCGAGAGGGGGGGGCAAGGCTACACCTTC.

This clonotype has a handful of counts. The chain has TRBV20-1 and TRBJ1-1, with a possible D match to TRBD1 (5 bases). The CDR3 contains 15 residues. The V and J ends lost 5 bases and 1 base respectively, with 17 bases between them. From germline, CDR1 is DFQATT and CDR2 SNEGSKA (reference sequence). CDR3 nucleotides: TGCAGTGCTCCGGCAACAGGCGGAGCGAACACTGAAGCTTTCTTT. Its translation: CSAPATGGANTEAFF.

This clonotype was recorded at least ten times. V and J are TRBV2 and TRBJ2-4, with D maybe TRBD1 (6 bases). CDR1 SNHLY and CDR2 FYNNEI come from the germline V gene. Trimming took off 6 bases at V and 4 bases at J, with 16 bases between the two ends. The CDR3 has 15 residues. The CDR3 DNA sequence: TGTGCCAGCAGGAAGGACAGCCTAAGTAAAAACATTCAGTACTTC. Protein sequence: CASRKDSLSKNIQYF.

In its sample, this clonotype was seen many times. The chain joins TRBV24-1 to TRBJ2-3; a possible D gene is TRBD2 (5 bases). The length of the CDR3 is 15 residues. Germline CDR1 and CDR2: KGHDR and SFDVKD. Trimming stripped 3 bases from V and 3 bases from J, with 12 bases between. CDR3 sequence reads: CATSDKGRGTDTQYF. The CDR3 nucleotides are TGTGCCACCAGTGATAAAGGCCGCGGGACAGATACGCAGTATTTT.

The chain recombines TRBV30 with TRBJ2-4; 7 bases line up with TRBD2. The germline gives CDR1 GTSNPN, CDR2 SVGIG (reference sequence). After removal of 3 bases from V and 8 bases from J, the junction contained 13 bases not matched to a gene. The CDR3 has 15 amino acids. CDR3 nucleotides: TGTGCCTGGAGGACGGGGGGAGGGCCTTTCGACATTCAGTACTTC. Translation: CAWRTGGGPFDIQYF.

The sample holds a few counts of this clonotype. The CDR3 protein is CATSRGEGGNEKLFF. The CDR3, as DNA: TGTGCCACCAGCAGAGGTGAAGGGGGTAATGAAAAACTGTTTTTT. This chain connects TRBV15 to TRBJ1-4, with D tentatively TRBD1 (6 bases). The V and J ends lost 1 base and 4 bases respectively, with 10 bases between them. Germline lookup yields CDR1 LNHNV and CDR2 YYDKDF (reference sequence). CDR3 length: 15 residues.

This clonotype appeared a few times. The chain has TRBV5-1 and TRBJ1-1, with unresolved D. The CDR3 runs 15 residues. Germline assignment: CDR1 SGHRS and CDR2 YFSETQ. V lost 0 bases and J 4 bases, leaving 13 bases between the germline ends. The CDR3 sequence is CASSLAGGIGTEAFF. Here the CDR3 DNA reads TGCGCCAGCAGCTTGGCCGGAGGTATCGGCACTGAAGCTTTCTTT.

This clonotype has ten or more counts. The rearrangement joins TRBV12-3 or TRBV12-4 to TRBJ2-1; the match to TRBD2 covers 10 bases. Germline trimming cut 10 bases from V and 7 bases from J; bases unmatched to any gene: 10. The CDR3 extends over 14 amino acids. The CDR3 loop reads CATNPGTSVNEQFF. The CDR3, as DNA: TGTGCCACCAACCCAGGGACTAGCGTAAATGAGCAGTTCTTC.

This clonotype showed up just a few times. This rearrangement joins TRBV5-1 to TRBJ2-3; possibly TRBD2 for D (5 bases). The length of the CDR3 is 12 residues. From germline, CDR1 is SGHRS and CDR2 YFSETQ. Trimming took off 5 bases at V and 3 bases at J, with 7 bases between the two ends. The CDR3, as DNA: TGCGCCAGCAGAGAGGGTACAGATACGCAGTATTTT. Its translation: CASREGTDTQYF. Together with reference TRBV5-1 and TRBJ2-3, the CDR3 gives the full variable domain: KAGVTQTPRYLIKTRGQQVTLSCSPISGHRSVSWYQQTPGQGLQFLFEYFSETQRNKGNFPGRFSGRQFSNSRSEMNVSTLELGDSALYLCASREGTDTQYFGPGTRLTVL.

The chain uses TRBV5-1 and TRBJ2-5; TRBD1 agrees at 9 bases. The CDR3 runs to 15 residues. Germline-derived CDR1 and CDR2 are SGHRS and YFSETQ. The trim removed 5 bases at V and 5 bases at J, leaving 10 bases unmatched. The CDR3 region is CASSSGQGIFETQYF. In DNA, the CDR3 is TGCGCCAGCAGTTCCGGACAGGGGATTTTTGAGACCCAGTACTTC.

The genes are TRBV7-9 and TRBJ1-1; possible D gene TRBD1, 6 bases. Trimming stripped 4 bases from V and 3 bases from J, with 15 bases between. CDR3 length: 15 amino acids. Germline V gene sequence: CDR1 SEHNR, CDR2 FQNEAQ (reference sequence). The DNA for the CDR3 is TGTGCCAGCAGCTCCCTTAGAGGGGGGTACACTGAAGCTTTCTTT. Translated, it gives CASSSLRGGYTEAFF.

The genes are TRBV20-1 and TRBJ1-1; D ambiguous. There are 11 residues in the CDR3. Germline V gives CDR1 DFQATT, CDR2 SNEGSKA (reference sequence). CDR3 protein: CRPHGRGEAFF. The CDR3 coding sequence is TGCAGACCCCATGGACGAGGTGAAGCTTTCTTT.